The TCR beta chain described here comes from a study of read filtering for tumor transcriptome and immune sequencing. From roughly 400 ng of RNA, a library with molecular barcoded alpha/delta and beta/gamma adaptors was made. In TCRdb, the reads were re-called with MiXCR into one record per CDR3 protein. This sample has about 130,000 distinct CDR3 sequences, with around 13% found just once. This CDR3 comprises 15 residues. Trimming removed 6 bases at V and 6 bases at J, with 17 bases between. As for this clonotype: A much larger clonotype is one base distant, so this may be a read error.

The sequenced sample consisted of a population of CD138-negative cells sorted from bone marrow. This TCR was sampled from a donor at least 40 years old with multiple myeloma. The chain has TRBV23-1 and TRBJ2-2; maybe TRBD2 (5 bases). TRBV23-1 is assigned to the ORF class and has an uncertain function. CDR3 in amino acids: CASRPWVRGSGELFF. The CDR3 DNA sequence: TGCGCCAGCAGACCCTGGGTTCGGGGATCCGGGGAGCTGTTTTTT.